This T cell receptor (beta chain) was identified in a study of blood T cells in healthy people across ages. Findings of the study overall: More naive CD4+ cells and higher diversity marked long-lived donors relative to aged donors.

The CDR3 length is 15 residues. Trimming shortened V by 5 bases and J by 7 bases, and 18 bases separated the two germline ends. Germline V gene sequence: CDR1 MNHEY, CDR2 SVGAGI. The use of a sample-barcoded 5' primer and a J-beta primer mix characterized a second PCR of about 7 to 12 cycles. TCRdb independently ran MiXCR on the 5' RACE reads; one entry per CDR3 protein. Of around 650,000 distinct CDR3 sequences in the sample, around two fifths were seen once. For this clonotype: Its specificity is unknown.

Specimen: blood. The clonotype comes from a man older than 75 in good health. The chain has TRBV6-5 and TRBJ2-1; TRBD2 might be the D (7 bases). Here the CDR3 reads CASSRLAGAGNEQFF. The CDR3 nucleotides read TGTGCCAGCAGTAGACTTGCGGGGGCCGGAAATGAGCAGTTCTTC.